The present T cell receptor (beta chain) was sequenced within a study of CD8+CD57+ T cells in acquired aplastic anemia. Study-level background: An average of 3.2 ug of DNA was obtained from sorted CD4+ and CD8+ cells.

All sequencing subjects had displayed CD8+CD57+ cell expansion on flow cytometry. All patients were therapy-naive when blood was sampled. Regarding this clonotype: Its target is unknown.

General observations from the study: It was found that roughly 31 CD8+ CDR3 sequences were shared between patients and controls.

CDR3 length: 13 residues. Germline-derived CDR1 and CDR2 are MGHDK and SYGVNS. After removal of 11 bases from V and 4 bases from J, the junction contained 7 bases not matched to a gene. Genomic DNA, serving as template, underwent TCR beta VDJ and CDR3 profiling. TCRdb reprocessed the reads with MiXCR, giving one entry per CDR3 protein. The table records about 200,000 distinct CDR3 sequences, more than 55% of them present only once. The sample comprised sorted CD4+, CD8+, or CD8+CD57+ T cells (not recorded which) from PBMCs. The clonotype comes from a human donor with aplastic anemia. The chain employs TRBV25-1 and TRBJ2-7, with 11 bases identical to TRBD2. CDR3 sequence: CAGTSGPPYEQYF. CDR3 nucleotide sequence: TGTGCCGGGACTAGCGGTCCTCCTTACGAGCAGTACTTC.